A selection of T cell receptor beta chains follows, all from one sample in a study of T cells in Graves' hyperthyroidism and ophthalmopathy. TCRdb analysed the multiplex PCR reads with MiXCR anew, one entry per CDR3 protein. The table records about 640,000 distinct CDR3 sequences, about a fifth of them present only once. The specimen sequenced was blood. Receptors originate from a man aged 25-40 years with Graves' ophthalmopathy. The CDR3 runs from the conserved cysteine through the conserved F or W. D genes are given only for firm matches.

v_gene,d_gene,j_gene,len,CDR3aa
TRBV7-9,.,TRBJ1-2,13,CASSRTVDLNYTF
TRBV12-5,.,TRBJ2-1,16,CASGLAYPAGTNEQFF
TRBV2,TRBD2,TRBJ2-2,14,CASLGGAGTGELFF
TRBV2,.,TRBJ2-3,11,CAEEEADTQYF
TRBV10-3,TRBD2,TRBJ2-1,15,CAISSPGTSGGEQFF
TRBV2,.,TRBJ2-7,14,CASRRTEFSYEQYF
TRBV4-1,.,TRBJ2-4,12,CASHLLVDIQYF
TRBV12-3/TRBV12-4,.,TRBJ2-2,11,CATLDTGELFF
TRBV30,.,TRBJ2-7,15,CAWSDLQGPSYEQYF
TRBV20-1,.,TRBJ2-1,14,CSANLQSSYNEQFF
TRBV20-1,TRBD1,TRBJ2-3,15,CSARGRGRVTDAQYF
TRBV10-3,.,TRBJ1-1,9,CAIKFRAFF
TRBV28,.,TRBJ2-7,17,CASSLFAGGSRPYEQYF
TRBV6-2/TRBV6-3,.,TRBJ1-5,15,CASTLTLYSNQPQHF
TRBV28,.,TRBJ2-1,13,CASSLPPVNEQFF
TRBV7-9,TRBD1,TRBJ2-3,15,CASSTRQGSTDTQYF
TRBV3-1,.,TRBJ1-6,17,CASSPRLLSSYNSPLHF
TRBV28,.,TRBJ2-3,14,CASSYSDLADTQYF
TRBV7-2,TRBD2,TRBJ2-7,14,CASSKLAGGFEQYF
TRBV6-5,TRBD1,TRBJ2-1,16,CASSSRTGSSYNEQFF
TRBV28,.,TRBJ2-1,20,CASSSPTREVFEGYYNEQFF
TRBV9,.,TRBJ2-3,16,CASSSRTDESTDTQYF
TRBV15,.,TRBJ2-1,15,CATSSGRDSYNEQFF
TRBV4-2,.,TRBJ1-3,14,CASSHEGGPNTIYF
TRBV28,.,TRBJ2-3,16,CASSLSGLISTDTQYF
TRBV20-1,.,TRBJ2-2,16,CSARDPGQGPTGELFF
TRBV9,.,TRBJ2-3,15,CASPRETEPSDTQYF
TRBV5-8,.,TRBJ2-4,14,CASSRGTAKNIQYF
TRBV27,TRBD2,TRBJ2-1,15,CASSLSPSGYNEQFF
TRBV20-1,.,TRBJ2-3,12,CSAIRTGDTQYF
TRBV20-1,TRBD2,TRBJ2-5,17,CSARQGLAYLEGETQYF
TRBV18,.,TRBJ2-6,15,CASSQGKAGANVLTF
TRBV5-1,TRBD2,TRBJ2-7,15,CASSLDPAGPYEQYF
TRBV2,.,TRBJ2-1,14,CASTTDSAHNEQFF
TRBV19,.,TRBJ2-2,13,CASEAQGEAMLFF
TRBV10-3,.,TRBJ2-5,14,CAISESPGPETQYF
TRBV4-2,.,TRBJ2-3,15,CASSQGPSDTDTQYF
TRBV28,.,TRBJ2-7,16,CASRALGAGVSYEQYF
TRBV5-1,TRBD2,TRBJ2-1,15,CASSATSGNLNEQFF
TRBV5-4,.,TRBJ2-3,16,CASSAGRAPLTDTQYF
TRBV27,TRBD1,TRBJ1-4,16,CASSAYRGPANEKLFF
TRBV13,.,TRBJ1-5,16,CASSIRHGAGNQPQHF
TRBV6-1,TRBD2,TRBJ2-7,16,CASRPSGGGSDVEQYF
TRBV14,.,TRBJ1-2,17,CASSQDSSTGANYGYTF